This T cell receptor beta chain originates from a study of blood T cell repertoires in COVID-19. The ends lost 7 bases at V and 1 base at J; junction bases unmatched: 6. The length of the CDR3 is 15 residues. From germline, CDR1 is MNHEY and CDR2 SVGAGI. Per the study methods: Nucleated cell counts were estimated from reference gene primer amplification. Assay used: immunoSEQ multiplex PCR; TCRdb lists only in-frame clones, some missing. V, J and clone size derive from that table, while D and trimming were established from the DNA sequence. Among more than 300,000 clones listed, roughly 89% were seen once.

The sample consisted of peripheral blood. This TCR was recovered from a woman aged 40 to 49 with COVID-19, enrolled during active disease. This chain links TRBV6-5 with TRBJ2-5; 10 nucleotides match TRBD2. The DNA of the CDR3 is TGTGCCAGCAACCGAGCGGGGGGGTTCCAAGAGACCCAGTACTTC. This encodes CASNRAGGFQETQYF.